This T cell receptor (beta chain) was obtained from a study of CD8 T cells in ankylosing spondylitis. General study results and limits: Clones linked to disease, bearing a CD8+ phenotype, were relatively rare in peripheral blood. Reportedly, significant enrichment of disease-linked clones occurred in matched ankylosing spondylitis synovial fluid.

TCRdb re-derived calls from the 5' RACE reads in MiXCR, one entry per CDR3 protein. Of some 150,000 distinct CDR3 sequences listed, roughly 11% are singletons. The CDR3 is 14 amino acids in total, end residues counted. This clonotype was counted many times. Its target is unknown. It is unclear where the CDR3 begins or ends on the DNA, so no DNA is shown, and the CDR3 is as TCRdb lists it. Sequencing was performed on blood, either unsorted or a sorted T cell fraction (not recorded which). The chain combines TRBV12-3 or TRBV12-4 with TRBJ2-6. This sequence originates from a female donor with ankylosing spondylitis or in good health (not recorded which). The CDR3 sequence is CASSFLAGANVLTF.